A single sample gave rise to the 30 T cell receptor beta chains below, sequenced in a study of blood T cell repertoires in COVID-19 (dated by TCRdb to between 2020 and 2021). Receptors were amplified or captured by the immunoSEQ multiplex PCR assay. TCRdb stores this immuneACCESS table with in-frame sequences only. Part of the clones is absent; in the studies checked, under half of the shortfall reflects unresolved V genes, and no reason is known for the rest. In this sample the table shows approximately 350,000 clones, about 87% of which occur a single time. Roughly 6% of the sample goes to the ten largest clones. Specimen: peripheral blood. The receptors were gathered from a woman between 50 and 59 years old with COVID-19, enrolled during active disease.

The CDR3 reads CASSQDLSWQGRRTEAFF. CDR3 DNA: TGCGCCAGCAGCCAAGATCTGTCGTGGCAGGGGAGACGGACTGAAGCTTTCTTT. The chain has TRBV4-3 and TRBJ1-1; D possibly corresponds to TRBD1 (6 bases). This CDR3 is built from 18 residues. Germline CDR1 LGHNA, CDR2 YSLEER. Deletions cut 0 bases from V and 5 bases from J, with 22 bases between.

This chain uses TRBV7-2 with TRBJ1-4; TRBD1 agrees at 7 bases. J gave up 8 bases and V 8 bases, and 8 bases lay outside the gene matches. CDR1 is SGHTA, CDR2 FQGNSA, per germline. The CDR3 consists of 13 residues. The CDR3 sequence is CASGDRDLEKLFF. CDR3 sequence (DNA): TGTGCCAGCGGCGACAGGGACCTGGAAAAACTGTTTTTT.

This chain connects TRBV11-3 to TRBJ1-2; possible D gene TRBD1, 6 bases. Trimming cost V 1 base and J 1 base, with 7 bases left between them. CDR1 is SGHNT, CDR2 YENEEA, per germline. The CDR3 extends over 14 amino acids. The CDR3: CASSLGQVNYGYTF. CDR3 in DNA: TGTGCCAGCAGCTTAGGACAGGTTAACTATGGCTACACCTTC.

The chain recombines TRBV2 with TRBJ2-3, with unresolved D. The germline gives CDR1 SNHLY, CDR2 FYNNEI. The CDR3 extends over 14 amino acids. V shed 3 bases and J shed 6 bases, with 13 bases lying between them. CDR3 region: CASSDPPPRDTQYF. The DNA of the CDR3 is TGTGCCAGCAGTGACCCCCCCCCGAGGGATACGCAGTATTTT. The full variable domain, with the rest looked up from reference TRBV2 and TRBJ2-3, is EPEVTQTPSHQVTQMGQEVILRCVPISNHLYFYWYRQILGQKVEFLVSFYNNEISEKSEIFDDQFSVERPDGSNFTLKIRSTKLEDSAMYFCASSDPPPRDTQYFGPGTRLTVL.

Here the CDR3 reads CASKEDRGLDEQFF. The DNA for the CDR3 is TGTGCCAGTAAGGAGGACAGGGGGTTAGATGAGCAGTTCTTC. The rearrangement uses TRBV19 and TRBJ2-1; 10 nucleotides agree with TRBD1. The CDR3 length is 14 residues. Germline assignment: CDR1 LNHDA and CDR2 SQIVND (reference sequence). The V gene end was trimmed by 7 bases and the J gene end by 8 bases; junction bases not matched to a gene: 8.

The chain combines TRBV6-5 with TRBJ1-1; 8 bases agree with TRBD1. This CDR3 has 15 amino acids. Germline V gene data show CDR1 as MNHEY and CDR2 as SVGAGI. The V gene end was trimmed by 5 bases and the J gene end by 2 bases; junction bases not matched to a gene: 7. The CDR3 here is CASSNLGTGNTEAFF. As DNA, the CDR3 is TGTGCCAGCAGTAACCTAGGGACAGGTAACACTGAAGCTTTCTTT.

This chain links TRBV29-1 with TRBJ1-2, with D unclear. Germline V gene data show CDR1 as SQVTM and CDR2 as ANQGSEA. The CDR3 consists of 13 residues. V was trimmed by 4 bases and J by 2 bases, leaving 11 bases between them. The CDR3 region is CSVGSGHNYGYTF. For the CDR3, the DNA is TGCAGCGTTGGATCTGGGCACAACTATGGCTACACCTTC.

This sequence joins TRBV24-1 and TRBJ2-2; D ambiguous. V gave up 11 bases and J gave up 1 base, with 13 bases separating them. The CDR3 length is 14 residues. CDR1 and CDR2 from the germline V gene are KGHDR and SFDVKD. The CDR3 DNA reads TGTGCCATCCAGACTCCGGGGAACACCGGGGAGCTGTTTTTT. Translating it yields CAIQTPGNTGELFF.

The chain joins TRBV6-6 to TRBJ2-3; TRBD1 agrees at 10 bases. Per the germline V gene, CDR1 is MNHNY and CDR2 is SVGAGI (reference sequence). The CDR3 runs to 15 residues. V was clipped by 6 bases and J by 4 bases; unmatched bases: 7. Here the CDR3 DNA reads TGTGCCAGCAGCCCCGGGACAGGGGTATCAGATACGCAGTATTTT. Its translation: CASSPGTGVSDTQYF.

As for this clone: The sample contains more than one DNA sequence encoding this CDR3. V is TRBV5-1 and J is TRBJ2-3; D not resolved. From germline, CDR1 is SGHRS and CDR2 YFSETQ. V gave up 0 bases and J gave up 4 bases, with 3 bases separating them. The CDR3 spans 12 residues. CDR3 sequence reads: CASSLGADTQYF. DNA of the CDR3: TGCGCCAGCAGCTTGGGCGCAGATACGCAGTATTTT.

The chain couples TRBV14 to TRBJ2-5; D not certain. Germline V gives CDR1 SGHDN, CDR2 FVKESK. The CDR3 is 15 residues long. V lost 1 base, J lost 4 bases, and 13 bases lay in between. The CDR3 protein is CASSQGWAAPETQYF. The CDR3 bases are TGTGCCAGCAGCCAAGGGTGGGCAGCCCCAGAGACCCAGTACTTC.

This rearrangement joins TRBV11-3 to TRBJ2-1; 7 nucleotides align to TRBD2. Germline assignment: CDR1 SGHNT and CDR2 YENEEA. The CDR3 spans 15 residues. V lost 5 bases, J lost 5 bases, and 9 bases stayed unmatched. The DNA for the CDR3 is TGTGCCAGCAGCCTGTCCTCCACTAGCGACAATGAGCAGTTCTTC. This translates into CASSLSSTSDNEQFF.

CDR3 coding DNA: TGTGCCAGTAGGACTAGCGCCACAGATACGCAGTATTTT. Protein sequence: CASRTSATDTQYF. The gene calls are TRBV19 and TRBJ2-3; 8 nucleotides match TRBD2. The CDR3 loop spans 13 amino acids. V lost 6 bases to trimming and J lost 2 bases; unmatched junction nucleotides: 1. The germline V gene has CDR1 LNHDA and CDR2 SQIVND (reference sequence).

The chain couples TRBV6-2 or TRBV6-3 to TRBJ2-7; TRBD1 is a possible D gene (5 bases). V gave up 0 bases and J gave up 0 bases, with 6 bases separating them. The CDR3 contains 14 residues. Germline values: CDR1 MNHEY, CDR2 SVGEGT. DNA of the CDR3: TGTGCCAGCAGTTACTCGACAGTCTCCTACGAGCAGTACTTC. This encodes CASSYSTVSYEQYF.

The gene calls are TRBV6-5 and TRBJ2-7; 11 bases fit TRBD2. Germline V gene sequence: CDR1 MNHEY, CDR2 SVGAGI. The length of the CDR3 is 15 residues. Trimming cost V 8 bases and J 7 bases; bases outside gene matches: 13. CDR3 DNA sequence: TGTGCCAGCTCGACCGGGACTAGCGGTTTTGGGGAGCAGTACTTC. Translated: CASSTGTSGFGEQYF.

The rearrangement links TRBV29-1 to TRBJ1-1, with D tentatively TRBD1 (5 bases). Trimming took 4 bases from V and 5 from J, leaving 11 bases between them. Germline V lookup: CDR1 SQVTM, CDR2 ANQGSEA. This CDR3 contains 12 residues. The CDR3: CSVAGYGTEAFF. The CDR3 coding sequence is TGCAGCGTTGCAGGGTACGGGACTGAAGCTTTCTTT. The full variable domain, its missing parts supplied by reference TRBV29-1 and TRBJ1-1, is SAVISQKPSRDICQRGTSLTIQCQVDSQVTMMFWYRQQPGQSLTLIATANQGSEATYESGFVIDKFPISRPNLTFSTLTVSNMSPEDSSIYLCSVAGYGTEAFFGQGTRLTVV.

The table lists this clone with a count of one. The chain joins TRBV11-2 to TRBJ2-1; D perhaps matches TRBD1 (6 bases). Germline assignment: CDR1 SGHAT and CDR2 FQNNGV. This CDR3 contains 16 residues. V lost 1 base and J lost 6, with 16 bases in between. The DNA for the CDR3 is TGTGCCAGCAGCTTAGTCGGGGACAAGAGAGGCAATGAGCAGTTCTTC. Its translation: CASSLVGDKRGNEQFF.

This clone was recorded only once. The rearrangement links TRBV18 to TRBJ1-6, with D hard to call. The V end was cut by 4 bases, the J end by 7 bases, with 11 bases between. This CDR3 region has 14 residues. Germline CDR1 KGHSH, CDR2 LQKENI. The CDR3 loop reads CASSQYNINSPLHF. The CDR3 DNA reads as TGTGCCAGCTCACAATACAATATAAATTCACCCCTCCACTTT.

The chain uses TRBV7-9 and TRBJ1-2; 8 nucleotides match TRBD1. The CDR3 covers 15 residues. The germline V gene encodes CDR1 SEHNR and CDR2 FQNEAQ (reference sequence). V gave up 0 bases and J gave up 4 bases; unmatched junction bases: 4. The CDR3 DNA reads TGTGCCAGCAGCTTAGCGACCAGGGGGCTCTATGGCTACACCTTC. This translates into CASSLATRGLYGYTF.

V and J are TRBV27 and TRBJ2-3; D perhaps matches TRBD2 (5 bases). The CDR3 is made up of 15 amino acids. Per germline, CDR1 MNHEY and CDR2 SMNVEV (reference sequence). Trimming stripped 3 bases from V and 4 bases from J, with 14 bases between. The CDR3 loop is CASSLKWEQADTQYF. CDR3 DNA: TGTGCCAGCAGTTTGAAGTGGGAGCAGGCAGATACGCAGTATTTT.

The rearrangement joins TRBV24-1 to TRBJ2-1; 7 positions match TRBD1. The CDR3 contains 16 residues. Germline assignment: CDR1 KGHDR and CDR2 SFDVKD. J was trimmed by 8 bases and V by 6 bases; bases with no gene match: 15. CDR3 protein: CATSLNSGTAFDEQFF. The DNA for the CDR3 is TGTGCCACCAGTTTAAACTCCGGGACAGCGTTCGATGAGCAGTTCTTC.

The rearrangement links TRBV10-3 to TRBJ1-2; tentative D call: TRBD1 (6 bases). The CDR3 contains 15 residues. CDR1 and CDR2 from the germline V gene are ENHRY and SYGVKD. V gave up 0 bases and J gave up 3 bases, with 11 bases separating them. The CDR3 here is CAISESGGAHYGYTF. In DNA form, the CDR3 reads TGTGCCATCAGTGAGTCCGGGGGGGCGCACTATGGCTACACCTTC.

The chain joins TRBV24-1 to TRBJ1-4; 7 positions agree with TRBD1. J was trimmed by 8 bases and V by 7 bases; bases with no gene match: 15. The V gene's germline CDR1 is KGHDR and CDR2 SFDVKD. CDR3 length equals 16 residues. CDR3 DNA: TGTGCCACCAGATCTGAGCTGGACAGGTTGCGGGAAAAACTGTTTTTT. Its protein is CATRSELDRLREKLFF.

The chain uses TRBV24-1 and TRBJ2-7, with a tentative D call TRBD2 (6 bases). Trimming removed 7 bases from V and 4 bases from J, with 19 bases in between. The CDR3 consists of 15 residues. In germline, CDR1 is KGHDR, CDR2 SFDVKD. The CDR3 coding sequence is TGTGCCACCAGCGACTCGGGGGTCCGTGGGTACGAGCAGTACTTC. Amino acids: CATSDSGVRGYEQYF.

V gene TRBV24-1 combines with J gene TRBJ2-1; 11 bases fit TRBD1. The length of the CDR3 is 16 residues. CDR1 KGHDR and CDR2 SFDVKD come from the germline V gene. V was pared by 4 bases and J by 7 bases, with 8 bases of the junction left unmatched. This CDR3 is CATSDNGQGARNEQFF. CDR3 coding DNA: TGTGCCACCAGTGACAACGGACAGGGGGCGCGTAATGAGCAGTTCTTC.

The genes are TRBV19 and TRBJ1-2; D unresolved. The CDR3 consists of 19 residues. V shed 3 bases and J shed 4 bases, with 27 bases lying between them. Germline CDR1 is LNHDA and CDR2 is SQIVND (reference sequence). This CDR3 is CASSIFFSDWPKGGYGYTF. CDR3 coding DNA: TGTGCCAGTAGTATTTTCTTCAGCGATTGGCCTAAAGGAGGCTATGGCTACACCTTC.

The chain uses TRBV19 and TRBJ2-2, with TRBD2 matching over 7 bases. Trimming at V came to 2 bases and at J to 2 bases, leaving 11 bases not matched to a gene. Germline V gene data show CDR1 as LNHDA and CDR2 as SQIVND (reference sequence). This CDR3 is 18 amino acids long. The CDR3 DNA reads TGTGCCAGTAGTATAATCGGAGCGGGACCCATCAACACCGGGGAGCTGTTTTTT. Translating it yields CASSIIGAGPINTGELFF.

This chain joins TRBV3-1 (or the pseudogene TRBV3-2) and TRBJ2-5, with TRBD1 matching over 7 bases. There are 14 residues in the CDR3. The trim removed 5 bases at V and 5 bases at J, leaving 8 bases unmatched. Germline-derived CDR1 and CDR2 are LGHDT and YNNKEL (reference sequence). The CDR3 DNA sequence: TGTGCCAGCAGCAGAAGGGGGCTAGGGGAGACCCAGTACTTC. Protein product: CASSRRGLGETQYF.

This clone was picked up one time. The chain is built from TRBV7-2 and TRBJ2-1, with D unclear. Germline V gene sequence: CDR1 SGHTA, CDR2 FQGNSA. The CDR3 runs to 15 residues. V gave up 2 bases and J gave up 0 bases, with 8 bases separating them. The CDR3 loop reads CASSLTPTSYNEQFF. The CDR3 DNA follows: TGTGCCAGCAGCTTAACGCCTACCTCCTACAATGAGCAGTTCTTC.

The rearrangement links TRBV6-2 or TRBV6-3 to TRBJ1-2; possible D gene TRBD1, 6 bases. V was trimmed by 5 bases and J by 0 bases, leaving 13 bases between them. The germline V gene has CDR1 MNHEY and CDR2 SVGEGT. CDR3 length equals 15 residues. CDR3 nucleotides: TGTGCCAGCAGTCGCGGGGGCCAGACTAACTATGGCTACACCTTC. Its protein product is CASSRGGQTNYGYTF.